The T cell receptor (beta chain) under discussion was sequenced for a study of identical twins. In this sample, this clonotype turned up many times. The antigen is undetermined. Overall study findings and caveats: Invariant MAIT and iNKT cells could partly confound zero-insertion analyses.

Each CDR3 protein is one row after TCRdb ran MiXCR on the 5' RACE reads. The table lists hundreds of thousands of distinct CDR3 sequences, just over 7% of them singletons, with roughly 1.6% in the top ten. The donors were all healthy and Caucasian. Trimming pared 0 bases from V and 2 bases from J, leaving 12 bases between. Looked up from germline, CDR1 is LGHDT and CDR2 is YNNKEL (reference sequence). CDR3 length equals 16 residues. The sample was also linked to a second study, of yellow fever vaccine responses in identical twins.

The sequencing sample was made of PBMCs. V gene TRBV3-1 combines with J gene TRBJ2-3; no definite D call. This clonotype was obtained from a woman under 30 in good health. The CDR3 DNA reads TGTGCCAGCAGCCAAGATCGCAGTAGTCACACAGATACGCAGTATTTT. This translates into CASSQDRSSHTDTQYF.